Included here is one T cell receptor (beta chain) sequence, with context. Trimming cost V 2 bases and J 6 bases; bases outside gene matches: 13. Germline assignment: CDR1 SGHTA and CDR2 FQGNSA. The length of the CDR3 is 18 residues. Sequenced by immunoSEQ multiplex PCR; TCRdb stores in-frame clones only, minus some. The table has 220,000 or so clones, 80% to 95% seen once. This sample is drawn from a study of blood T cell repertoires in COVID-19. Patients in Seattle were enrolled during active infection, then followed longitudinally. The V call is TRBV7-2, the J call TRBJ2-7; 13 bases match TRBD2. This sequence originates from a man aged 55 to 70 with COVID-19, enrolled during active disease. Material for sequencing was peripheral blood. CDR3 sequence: CASSLSHRSGTSGTEQYF. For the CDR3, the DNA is TGTGCCAGCAGCTTATCACATAGATCCGGGACTAGCGGGACCGAGCAGTACTTC.